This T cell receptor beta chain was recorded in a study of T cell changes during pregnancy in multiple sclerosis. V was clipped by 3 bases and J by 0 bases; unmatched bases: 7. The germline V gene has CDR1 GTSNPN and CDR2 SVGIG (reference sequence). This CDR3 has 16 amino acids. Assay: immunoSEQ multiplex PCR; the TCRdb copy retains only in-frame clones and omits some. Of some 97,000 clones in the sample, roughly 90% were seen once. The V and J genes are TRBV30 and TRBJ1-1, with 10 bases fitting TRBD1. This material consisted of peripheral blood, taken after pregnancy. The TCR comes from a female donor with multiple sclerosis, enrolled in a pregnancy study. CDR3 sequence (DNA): TGTGCCTGGAGGGAGGCCGGGACAGGGGTGAACACTGAAGCTTTCTTT. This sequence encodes CAWREAGTGVNTEAFF.